These 14 T cell receptor beta chains were sequenced from one sample in a study of blood T cell repertoires in COVID-19 (dated by TCRdb to 2020 to 2021). Library generation was performed with the immunoSEQ multiplex PCR assay. In its TCRdb copy, this immuneACCESS table keeps in-frame sequences only and misses some clones. Where compared with another copy, unresolved V genes explain less than half of these, and the others have no known cause. This sample has approximately 210,000 clones in its table, and roughly four fifths of those were observed once. The ten largest clonotypes hold more than 10% of the sample. Sequencing was carried out using peripheral blood. These TCRs come from a woman in her thirties or forties with acute or convalescent COVID-19.

This clone turned up a few times. The CDR3 protein is CASSLDPGVNQPQHF. The CDR3 nucleotides read TGTGCCAGCAGCTTAGATCCAGGGGTTAATCAGCCCCAGCATTTT. V usage is TRBV7-6 and J usage is TRBJ1-5, with TRBD1 as a possible D gene (6 bases). Germline values: CDR1 SGHVS, CDR2 FNYEAQ. This CDR3 comprises 15 residues. Trimming took 1 base from V and 4 from J, leaving 11 bases between them. Full variable domain (missing parts from reference TRBV7-6 and TRBJ1-5): GAGVSQSPRYKVTKRGQDVALRCDPISGHVSLYWYRQALGQGPEFLTYFNYEAQQDKSGLPNDRFSAERPEGSISTLTIQRTEQRDSAMYRCASSLDPGVNQPQHFGDGTRLSIL.

This chain connects TRBV19 to TRBJ2-6; 7 bases match TRBD2. With 4 bases clipped from V and 4 bases from J, the junction kept 4 bases outside the gene matches. The CDR3 is 15 residues long. The germline V gene has CDR1 LNHDA and CDR2 SQIVND (reference sequence). The CDR3 nucleotides read TGTGCCAGTAGTAGGGAGGGCTCCGGGGCCAACGTCCTGACTTTC. Translated, it gives CASSREGSGANVLTF.

The chain carries TRBV6-6 and TRBJ1-2; possible D gene TRBD1, 5 bases. V lost 7 bases and J 0 bases, leaving 15 bases between the germline ends. The CDR3 totals 15 residues. Germline CDR1 is MNHNY and CDR2 is SVGAGI (reference sequence). Written as DNA, the CDR3 is TGTGCCAGCACTGATTCGGACACCGCTAACTATGGCTACACCTTC. It is translated as CASTDSDTANYGYTF.

V gene TRBV9 combines with J gene TRBJ2-7, with TRBD1 matching over 7 bases. Germline V CDR1 and CDR2: SGDLS, YYNGEE. The V segment lost 0 bases and the J segment 5 bases; nucleotides outside the gene matches: 5. The CDR3 length is 14 residues. The CDR3 is CASSVVATGDEQYF. In DNA form, the CDR3 reads TGTGCCAGCAGCGTAGTAGCAACAGGGGACGAGCAGTACTTC. The full variable domain, its missing parts supplied by reference TRBV9 and TRBJ2-7, is DSGVTQTPKHLITATGQRVTLRCSPRSGDLSVYWYQQSLDQGLQFLIQYYNGEERAKGNILERFSAQQFPDLHSELNLSSLELGDSALYFCASSVVATGDEQYFGPGTRLTVT.

The J gene is TRBJ2-1, the V gene TRBV5-1; D not certain. The length of the CDR3 is 13 residues. Germline V gives CDR1 SGHRS, CDR2 YFSETQ. V lost 0 bases and J lost 10, with 11 bases in between. CDR3 bases: TGCGCCAGCAGCTTGGATGGCGGTCGGGAGCAGTTCTTC. This codes for CASSLDGGREQFF.

The V call is TRBV6-5, the J call TRBJ1-1; D gene uncertain. The V end lost 6 bases, the J end lost 3 bases, and 8 bases lay between the germline ends. The CDR3 is 12 amino acids. Germline CDR1 reads MNHEY; CDR2 reads SVGAGI. The CDR3 DNA reads as TGTGCCAGCAGGCGCGGGGACACTGAAGCTTTCTTT. Residues: CASRRGDTEAFF.

The chain uses TRBV25-1 and TRBJ2-2, with D uncertain. V dropped 6 bases and J dropped 1 base, with 9 bases sitting between them. The CDR3 covers 14 residues. Germline V lookup: CDR1 MGHDK, CDR2 SYGVNS. This CDR3 reads CASRQNWNTGELFF. CDR3 DNA sequence: TGTGCCAGCAGACAGAATTGGAACACCGGGGAGCTGTTTTTT. Complete variable domain (other parts from reference TRBV25-1 and TRBJ2-2): EADIYQTPRYLVIGTGKKITLECSQTMGHDKMYWYQQDPGMELHLIHYSYGVNSTEKGDLSSESTVSRIRTEHFPLTLESARPSHTSQYLCASRQNWNTGELFFGEGSRLTVL.

The chain carries TRBV10-2 and TRBJ2-7; TRBD2 aligns across 8 bases. This CDR3 has 14 residues. Germline trimming cut 7 bases from V and 1 base from J; bases unmatched to any gene: 6. CDR1 and CDR2 (germline): WSHSY, SAAADI. For the CDR3, the DNA is TGCGCCAGCACAACTAGCGGACCGTCCTACGAGCAGTACTTC. As protein: CASTTSGPSYEQYF.

The rearrangement links TRBV10-3 to TRBJ2-7, with D maybe TRBD1 (6 bases). The V end was cut by 6 bases, the J end by 2 bases, with 20 bases between. This CDR3 is 16 amino acids long. In germline, CDR1 is ENHRY, CDR2 SYGVKD. The CDR3 DNA reads as TGTGCCATCAGCCTAGGGGCAGGGGCAATTCCCTACGAGCAGTACTTC. Protein sequence: CAISLGAGAIPYEQYF.

This clone was detected only a few times. The chain is built from TRBV9 and TRBJ1-2, with a possible D match to TRBD1 (6 bases). Per germline, CDR1 SGDLS and CDR2 YYNGEE. V lost 1 base and J 6 bases, leaving 16 bases between the germline ends. This CDR3 is 15 amino acids long. The CDR3 nucleotides read TGTGCCAGCAGCGTAAACAGACAGGTGATTAATGGCTACACCTTC. It specifies CASSVNRQVINGYTF.

The chain recombines TRBV6-4 with TRBJ1-1, with D hard to call. The CDR3 is made up of 15 amino acids. Germline V gives CDR1 MRHNA, CDR2 SNTAGT. V lost 2 bases and J 1 base, leaving 11 bases between the germline ends. CDR3 region: CASSDRPGGNTEAFF. As DNA, the CDR3 is TGTGCCAGCAGTGACCGCCCAGGAGGGAACACTGAAGCTTTCTTT.

This clone was counted a few times. The chain recombines TRBV24-1 with TRBJ2-2; TRBD1 matches at 10 bases. Losses at the gene ends were 5 bases for V and 5 bases for J; bases not matched to a gene: 16. There are 19 residues in the CDR3. Germline assignment: CDR1 KGHDR and CDR2 SFDVKD. CDR3 sequence: CATSGDDRGLNTMTGELFF. The CDR3 region has the DNA TGTGCCACCAGTGGAGACGACAGGGGGCTGAACACGATGACCGGGGAGCTGTTTTTT.

CDR3 in DNA: TGTGCCAGTAGTATGAGGGGCACAGGGATGGGTACGCAGTATTTT. Amino acids: CASSMRGTGMGTQYF. This chain uses TRBV19 with TRBJ2-3; D is perhaps TRBD1 (6 bases). The CDR3 length is 15 residues. Trimming shortened V by 3 bases and J by 8 bases, and 18 bases separated the two germline ends. CDR1 is LNHDA, CDR2 SQIVND, per germline (reference sequence). The full variable domain, with the rest looked up from reference TRBV19 and TRBJ2-3, is DGGITQSPKYLFRKEGQNVTLSCEQNLNHDAMYWYRQDPGQGLRLIYYSQIVNDFQKGDIAEGYSVSREKKESFPLTVTSAQKNPTAFYLCASSMRGTGMGTQYFGPGTRLTVL.

CDR3 DNA: TGTGCCAGCAGCTTGGATAATACTAGCACAGATACGCAGTATTTT. Protein: CASSLDNTSTDTQYF. The rearrangement joins TRBV5-5 to TRBJ2-3; D is unclear. This CDR3 is built from 15 residues. Trimming shortened V by 0 bases and J by 0 bases, and 8 bases separated the two germline ends. In germline, CDR1 is SGHKS, CDR2 YYEKEE (reference sequence).